These 18 T cell receptor beta chains came from one sample sequenced in a study of cytomegalovirus exposure and HLA in healthy donors. The assay was immunoSEQ multiplex PCR, and TCRdb's table has in-frame clones only and misses some. The sample shows some 80,000 clones, approximately 95% of them seen only once. The sequenced sample was PBMCs. All receptors derive from a young man in good health and CMV-seropositive.

The chain joins TRBV7-9 to TRBJ1-3; 7 nucleotides line up with TRBD1. Losses at the gene ends were 6 bases for V and 1 base for J; bases not matched to a gene: 12. The CDR3 runs to 17 residues. Germline V gene data show CDR1 as SEHNR and CDR2 as FQNEAQ (reference sequence). In DNA form, the CDR3 reads TGTGCCAGCAGACAAACAGGGGCCAAAATTTCTGGAAACACCATATATTTT. It specifies CASRQTGAKISGNTIYF.

The J gene is TRBJ2-7, the V gene TRBV25-1; no definite D call. The CDR3 extends over 11 amino acids. CDR1 is MGHDK, CDR2 SYGVNS, per germline. Deletions cut 6 bases from V and 2 bases from J, with 5 bases between. The CDR3 region has the DNA TGTGCCAGCAGCGGAGCCTACGAGCAGTACTTC. Residues: CASSGAYEQYF.

This clone has only one observation. The chain employs TRBV7-2 and TRBJ2-1; 7 bases match TRBD1. CDR1 SGHTA and CDR2 FQGNSA come from the germline V gene. The trim removed 5 bases at V and 2 bases at J, leaving 9 bases unmatched. The CDR3 has 16 amino acids. As DNA, the CDR3 is TGTGCCAGCAGCCCCCAAGCGACAGGGCCCTACAATGAGCAGTTCTTC. The encoded protein is CASSPQATGPYNEQFF.

In its sample, this clone was seen once. This chain links TRBV28 with TRBJ2-3; D might be TRBD1 (6 bases). Trimming pared 6 bases from V and 0 bases from J, leaving 13 bases between. The CDR3 consists of 15 residues. CDR1 is MDHEN, CDR2 SYDVKM, per germline. The CDR3 spells CASRPGTPSTDTQYF. DNA for the CDR3: TGTGCCAGCAGACCCGGGACACCCAGCACAGATACGCAGTATTTT. The complete variable domain, with remaining parts taken from reference TRBV28 and TRBJ2-3, reads DVKVTQSSRYLVKRTGEKVFLECVQDMDHENMFWYRQDPGLGLRLIYFSYDVKMKEKGDIPEGYSVSREKKERFSLILESASTNQTSMYLCASRPGTPSTDTQYFGPGTRLTVL.

V gene TRBV2 combines with J gene TRBJ2-1, with TRBD2 matching over 12 bases. CDR1 and CDR2 from the germline V gene are SNHLY and FYNNEI. CDR3 size: 16 residues. V lost 6 bases to trimming and J lost 8 bases; unmatched junction nucleotides: 11. CDR3 sequence (DNA): TGTGCCAGCAGACGATCCCCTAGCGGGAGGGCCTATGAGCAGTTCTTC. Encoded protein: CASRRSPSGRAYEQFF.

The chain uses TRBV27 and TRBJ2-3; 7 positions match TRBD1. This CDR3 comprises 15 residues. V was pared by 11 bases and J by 0 bases, with 11 bases of the junction left unmatched. CDR1 and CDR2 from the germline V gene are MNHEY and SMNVEV (reference sequence). The CDR3 spells CAPRSTGFSTDTQYF. The CDR3, as DNA: TGTGCCCCAAGGTCGACAGGGTTCAGCACAGATACGCAGTATTTT.

The chain combines TRBV21-1 with TRBJ1-5; the table's D gene call, TRBD1, was not cross checked with the DNA. TRBV21-1 is a documented pseudogene. CDR3 length: 21 amino acids. CDR3: CASSKVGATGGSLSSNQPQHF. The CDR3 nucleotides read TGTGCCAGCAGCAAAGTGGGGGCGACAGGGGGCAGTCTCTCTAGCAATCAGCCCCAGCATTTT.

The chain recombines TRBV30 with TRBJ1-2; D uncertain. Trimming stripped 2 bases from V and 4 bases from J, with 5 bases between. Germline-derived CDR1 and CDR2 are GTSNPN and SVGIG (reference sequence). The CDR3 has 11 residues. CDR3 sequence: CAWSTVYGYTF. DNA of the CDR3: TGTGCCTGGAGTACTGTCTATGGCTACACCTTC.

The chain links TRBV28 to TRBJ2-1; 8 nucleotides match TRBD1. Germline CDR1 and CDR2: MDHEN and SYDVKM. The junction had 6 bases not matched to a gene; V was cut back by 6 bases and J by 5 bases. This CDR3 is 14 amino acids long. DNA for the CDR3: TGTGCCAGCAGCCCCCGGACAGGGCACAATGAGCAGTTCTTC. It is translated as CASSPRTGHNEQFF.

The chain employs TRBV4-1 and TRBJ1-2; D might be TRBD1 (5 bases). The CDR3 loop spans 11 amino acids. CDR1 is MGHRA and CDR2 is YSYEKL in the germline V gene. Trimming removed 6 bases at V and 8 bases at J, with 10 bases between. This CDR3 reads CASRQGAGYTF. The CDR3, as DNA: TGCGCCAGCAGGCAGGGTGCCGGCTACACCTTC.

The J gene is TRBJ2-3, the V gene TRBV7-2, with 7 bases fitting TRBD2. Germline assignment: CDR1 SGHTA and CDR2 FQGNSA. Unmatched junction bases numbered 12, after V lost 3 bases and J lost 3 bases. This CDR3 region has 17 residues. The CDR3: CASSFPGRAIRTDTQYF. CDR3 DNA sequence: TGTGCCAGCAGCTTTCCGGGGAGGGCGATTAGGACAGATACGCAGTATTTT.

This clone occurred a few times. The V call is TRBV7-8, the J call TRBJ2-1; 7 nucleotides agree with TRBD2. The CDR3 contains 15 residues. The V gene end was trimmed by 1 base and the J gene end by 9 bases; junction bases not matched to a gene: 9. CDR1 and CDR2 from the germline V gene are SGHVS and FQNEAQ. As DNA, the CDR3 is TGTGCCAGCAGCTTAGAGGCAGACGGGGAGGGTGAGCAGTTCTTC. Translation: CASSLEADGEGEQFF.

The CDR3 is CASSIGTGGGNTIYF. CDR3 coding DNA: TGTGCCAGTAGTATCGGGACAGGGGGCGGAAACACCATATATTTT. The rearrangement links TRBV19 to TRBJ1-3; TRBD1 matches 12 bases. This CDR3 has 15 residues. The germline CDR1 and CDR2 sequences are LNHDA and SQIVND (reference sequence). Trimming removed 3 bases from V and 4 bases from J; junction bases left unmatched: 1.

J is TRBJ2-1 and V is TRBV7-2; D not certain. Per germline, CDR1 SGHTA and CDR2 FQGNSA. The CDR3 spans 15 residues. V lost 5 bases and J lost 3, with 14 bases in between. This CDR3 reads CASSPSAAHYNEQFF. In DNA form, the CDR3 reads TGTGCCAGCAGCCCCTCCGCGGCACACTACAATGAGCAGTTCTTC.

V and J are TRBV7-9 and TRBJ1-5; the match to TRBD1 covers 8 bases. The germline CDR1 and CDR2 sequences are SEHNR and FQNEAQ (reference sequence). This CDR3 is built from 16 residues. Unmatched junction bases numbered 5, after V lost 2 bases and J lost 2 bases. In DNA form, the CDR3 reads TGTGCCAGCAGCTTATCGACAGGGGCGGGCAATCAGCCCCAGCATTTT. It encodes CASSLSTGAGNQPQHF.

The V gene is TRBV29-1, the J gene TRBJ2-1; no clear D. From germline, CDR1 is SQVTM and CDR2 ANQGSEA. V was trimmed by 5 bases and J by 7 bases, leaving 9 bases between them. The CDR3 has 11 amino acids. This CDR3 is CSVLQLNEQFF. DNA for the CDR3: TGCAGCGTTCTCCAGTTGAATGAGCAGTTCTTC.

This chain joins TRBV11-2 and TRBJ1-1; no reliable D call. The CDR3 consists of 13 residues. Germline CDR1 is SGHAT and CDR2 is FQNNGV. V was trimmed by 3 bases and J by 4 bases, leaving 9 bases between them. The CDR3 DNA sequence: TGTGCCAGCAGCTTGGGCAGTCGCACTGAAGCTTTCTTT. This sequence encodes CASSLGSRTEAFF. The full variable domain, in which reference TRBV11-2 and TRBJ1-1 provide the parts outside the CDR3, is EAGVAQSPRYKIIEKRQSVAFWCNPISGHATLYWYQQILGQGPKLLIQFQNNGVVDDSQLPKDRFSAERLKGVDSTLKIQPAKLEDSAVYLCASSLGSRTEAFFGQGTRLTVV.

The V and J genes are TRBV30 and TRBJ2-1; D not resolved. Trimming pared 2 bases from V and 7 bases from J, leaving 6 bases between. The germline CDR1 and CDR2 sequences are GTSNPN and SVGIG (reference sequence). There are 11 residues in the CDR3. CDR3 sequence: CAWSYRNEQFF. CDR3 nucleotide sequence: TGTGCCTGGAGTTACCGGAATGAGCAGTTCTTC.